Described below is a single TCR beta chain sequence and its context. What it binds is not known. The data were taken from a study of cytomegalovirus exposure and HLA in healthy donors. Overall study context: An early data release held about 85 million unique TCRs from HLA-typed donors. Notes on the study in general: Three chains tied to CMV proved CMV antigen-specific in vitro. A later look showed TCR association rates differing by HLA locus, highest for DRB1 and lowest for HLA-C. In a later analysis, parvovirus B19, influenza, CMV and Epstein-Barr virus appeared linked to several top co-occurrence clusters.

The PCR made use of 60 Vbeta and 13 Jbeta primers. Profiled with immunoSEQ multiplex PCR; TCRdb holds only in-frame clones, not every one. The sample holds some 100,000 clones, roughly three quarters seen once. Germline assignment: CDR1 MRHNA and CDR2 SNTAGT. The CDR3 is 14 amino acids. V was clipped by 10 bases and J by 0 bases; unmatched bases: 8. Material: PBMCs. This clonotype was sampled from a woman between 35 and 50 years old in good health and CMV-seropositive. The chain carries TRBV6-4 and TRBJ1-1, with 7 bases identical to TRBD1. Written as DNA, the CDR3 is TGTGCCACTAGGGACAGCAACATGAACACTGAAGCTTTCTTT. Its protein product is CATRDSNMNTEAFF.